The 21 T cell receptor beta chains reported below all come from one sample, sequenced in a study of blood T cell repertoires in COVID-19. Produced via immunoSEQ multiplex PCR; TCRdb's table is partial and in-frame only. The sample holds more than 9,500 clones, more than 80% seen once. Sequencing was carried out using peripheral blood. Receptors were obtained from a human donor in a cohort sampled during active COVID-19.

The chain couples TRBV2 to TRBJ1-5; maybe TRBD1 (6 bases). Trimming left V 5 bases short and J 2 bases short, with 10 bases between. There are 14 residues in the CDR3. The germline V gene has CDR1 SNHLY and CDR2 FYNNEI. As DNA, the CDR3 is TGTGCCAGCAGTAGGGACACCCGCAATCAGCCCCAGCATTTT. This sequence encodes CASSRDTRNQPQHF.

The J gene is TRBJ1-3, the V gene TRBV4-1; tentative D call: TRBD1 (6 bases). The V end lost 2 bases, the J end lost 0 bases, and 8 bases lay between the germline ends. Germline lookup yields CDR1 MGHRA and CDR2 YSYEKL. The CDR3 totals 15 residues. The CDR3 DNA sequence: TGCGCCAGCAGCCAATCGGGACACTCTGGAAACACCATATATTTT. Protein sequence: CASSQSGHSGNTIYF.

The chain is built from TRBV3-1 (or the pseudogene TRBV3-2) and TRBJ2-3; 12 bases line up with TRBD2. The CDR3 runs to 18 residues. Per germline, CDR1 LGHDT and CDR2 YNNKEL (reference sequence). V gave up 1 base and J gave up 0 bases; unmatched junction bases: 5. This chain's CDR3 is CASSQGLAGGLSTDTQYF. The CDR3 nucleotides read TGTGCCAGCAGCCAAGGTCTAGCGGGAGGGCTAAGCACAGATACGCAGTATTTT.

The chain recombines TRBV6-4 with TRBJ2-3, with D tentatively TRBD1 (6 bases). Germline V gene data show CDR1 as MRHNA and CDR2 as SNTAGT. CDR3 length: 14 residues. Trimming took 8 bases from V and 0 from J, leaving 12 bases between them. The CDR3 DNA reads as TGTGCCAGCCGGACAGATCCTAGCACAGATACGCAGTATTTT. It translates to CASRTDPSTDTQYF.

The DNA for the CDR3 is TGTGCCAGCAGCCCAACGGGGCTAGCGGGGGCTAAAAATGAGCAGTTCTTC. As protein: CASSPTGLAGAKNEQFF. The V and J genes are TRBV7-3 and TRBJ2-1; 10 positions match TRBD2. V shed 5 bases, J shed 7 bases, and the junction held 14 bases outside the gene matches. Germline CDR1 and CDR2: SGHTA and FQGTGA. This CDR3 spans 17 amino acids. The full variable domain, in which reference TRBV7-3 and TRBJ2-1 provide the parts outside the CDR3, is GAGVSQTPSNKVTEKGKYVELRCDPISGHTALYWYRQSLGQGPEFLIYFQGTGAADDSGLPNDRFFAVRPEGSVSTLKIQRTERGDSAVYLCASSPTGLAGAKNEQFFGPGTRLTVL.

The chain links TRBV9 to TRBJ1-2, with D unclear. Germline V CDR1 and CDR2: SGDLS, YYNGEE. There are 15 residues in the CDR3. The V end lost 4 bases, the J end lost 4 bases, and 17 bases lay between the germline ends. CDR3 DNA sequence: TGTGCCAGCAGCCCCTATCTACTGGACTCCTATGGCTACACCTTC. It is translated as CASSPYLLDSYGYTF.

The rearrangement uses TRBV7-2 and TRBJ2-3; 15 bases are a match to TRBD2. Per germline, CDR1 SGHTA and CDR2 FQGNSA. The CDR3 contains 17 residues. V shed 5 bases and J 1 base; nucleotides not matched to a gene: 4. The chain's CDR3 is CASSPGLAGGGTDTQYF. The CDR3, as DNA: TGTGCCAGCAGCCCGGGACTAGCGGGGGGCGGCACAGATACGCAGTATTTT.

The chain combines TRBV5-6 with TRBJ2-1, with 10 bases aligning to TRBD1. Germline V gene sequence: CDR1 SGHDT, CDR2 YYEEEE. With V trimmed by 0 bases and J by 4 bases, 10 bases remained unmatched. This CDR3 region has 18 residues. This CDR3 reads CASSLDGTGAFSYNEQFF. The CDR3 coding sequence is TGTGCCAGCAGCTTGGACGGGACAGGGGCTTTTTCTTACAATGAGCAGTTCTTC.

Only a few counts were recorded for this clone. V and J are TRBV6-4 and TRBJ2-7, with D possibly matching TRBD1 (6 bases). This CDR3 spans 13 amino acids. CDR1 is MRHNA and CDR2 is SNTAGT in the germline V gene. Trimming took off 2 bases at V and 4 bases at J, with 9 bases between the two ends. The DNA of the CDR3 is TGTGCCAGCAGTGACGTCCAGGGGTACGAGCAGTACTTC. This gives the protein CASSDVQGYEQYF.

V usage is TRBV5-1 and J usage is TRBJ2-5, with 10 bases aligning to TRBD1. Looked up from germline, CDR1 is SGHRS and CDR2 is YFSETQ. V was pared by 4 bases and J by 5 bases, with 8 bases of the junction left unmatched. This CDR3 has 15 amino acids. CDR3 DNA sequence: TGCGCCAGCAGCGTAGGGACAGGGGAAGGGGAGACCCAGTACTTC. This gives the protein CASSVGTGEGETQYF.

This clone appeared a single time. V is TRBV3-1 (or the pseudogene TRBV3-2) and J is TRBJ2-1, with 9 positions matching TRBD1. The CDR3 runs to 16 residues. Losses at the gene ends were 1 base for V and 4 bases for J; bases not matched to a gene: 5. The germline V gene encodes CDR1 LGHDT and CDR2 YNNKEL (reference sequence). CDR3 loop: CASSQGGTGLYNEQFF. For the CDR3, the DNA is TGTGCCAGCAGCCAAGGGGGGACAGGGTTATACAATGAGCAGTTCTTC.

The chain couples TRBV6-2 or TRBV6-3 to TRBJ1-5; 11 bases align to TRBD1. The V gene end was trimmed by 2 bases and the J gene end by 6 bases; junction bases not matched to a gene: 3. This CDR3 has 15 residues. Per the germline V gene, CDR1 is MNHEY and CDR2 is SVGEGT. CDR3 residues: CASSYIGTGGQPQHF. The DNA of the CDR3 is TGTGCCAGCAGTTACATCGGGACAGGGGGTCAGCCCCAGCATTTT.

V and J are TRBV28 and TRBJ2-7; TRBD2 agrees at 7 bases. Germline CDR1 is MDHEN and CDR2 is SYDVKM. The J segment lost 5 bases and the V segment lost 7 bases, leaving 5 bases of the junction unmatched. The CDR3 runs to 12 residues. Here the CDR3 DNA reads TGTGCCAGCAACGGGAGGATGGACGAGCAGTACTTC. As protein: CASNGRMDEQYF.

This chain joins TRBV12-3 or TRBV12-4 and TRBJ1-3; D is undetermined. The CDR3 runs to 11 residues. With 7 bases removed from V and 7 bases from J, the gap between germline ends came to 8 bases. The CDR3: CASTPLNTIYF. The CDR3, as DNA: TGTGCCAGCACCCCATTGAACACCATATATTTT.

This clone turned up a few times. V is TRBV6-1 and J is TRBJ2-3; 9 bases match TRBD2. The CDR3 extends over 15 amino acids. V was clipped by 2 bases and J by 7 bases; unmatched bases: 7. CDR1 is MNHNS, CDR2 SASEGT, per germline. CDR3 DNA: TGTGCCAGCAGTGAACAGGGACTAGCTTCCTATACGCAGTATTTT. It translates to CASSEQGLASYTQYF.

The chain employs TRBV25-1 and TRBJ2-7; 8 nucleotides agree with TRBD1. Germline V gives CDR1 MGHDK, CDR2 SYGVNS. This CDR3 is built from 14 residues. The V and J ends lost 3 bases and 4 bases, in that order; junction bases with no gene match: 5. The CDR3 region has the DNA TGTGCCAGCAGTGACGGACAGGGTCGATACGAGCAGTACTTC. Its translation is CASSDGQGRYEQYF.

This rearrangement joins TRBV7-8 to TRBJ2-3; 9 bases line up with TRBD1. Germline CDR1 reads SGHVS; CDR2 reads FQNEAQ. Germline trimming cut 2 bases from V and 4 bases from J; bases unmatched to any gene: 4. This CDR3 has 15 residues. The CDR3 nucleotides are TGTGCCAGCAGCTTATGGGACAGGGTCGCAGATACGCAGTATTTT. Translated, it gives CASSLWDRVADTQYF. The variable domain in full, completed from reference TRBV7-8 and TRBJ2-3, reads GAGVSQSPRYKVAKRGQDVALRCDPISGHVSLFWYQQALGQGPEFLTYFQNEAQLDKSGLPSDRFFAERPEGSVSTLKIQRTQQEDSAVYLCASSLWDRVADTQYFGPGTRLTVL.

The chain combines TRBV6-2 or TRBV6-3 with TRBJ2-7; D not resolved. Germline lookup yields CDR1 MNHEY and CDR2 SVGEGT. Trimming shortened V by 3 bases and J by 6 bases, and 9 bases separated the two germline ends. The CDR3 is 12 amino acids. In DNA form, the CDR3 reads TGTGCCAGCAGTTATACGCGGTTCGAGCAGTACTTC. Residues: CASSYTRFEQYF.

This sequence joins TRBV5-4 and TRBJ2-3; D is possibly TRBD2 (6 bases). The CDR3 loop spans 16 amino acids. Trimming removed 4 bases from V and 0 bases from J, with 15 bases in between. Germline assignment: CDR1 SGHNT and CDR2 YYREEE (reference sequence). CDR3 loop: CASSRTTSPSTDTQYF. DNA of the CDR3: TGTGCCAGCAGCCGAACAACTAGCCCAAGCACAGATACGCAGTATTTT.

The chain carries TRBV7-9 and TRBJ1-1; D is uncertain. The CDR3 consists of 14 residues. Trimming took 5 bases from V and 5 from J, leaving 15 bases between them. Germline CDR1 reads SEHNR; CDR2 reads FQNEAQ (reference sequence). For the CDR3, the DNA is TGTGCCAGCAGCGGCCCAAGAACAGTGACTGAAGCTTTCTTT. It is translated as CASSGPRTVTEAFF. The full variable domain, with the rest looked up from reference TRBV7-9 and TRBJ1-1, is DTGVSQNPRHKITKRGQNVTFRCDPISEHNRLYWYRQTLGQGPEFLTYFQNEAQLEKSRLLSDRFSAERPKGSFSTLEIQRTEQGDSAMYLCASSGPRTVTEAFFGQGTRLTVV.

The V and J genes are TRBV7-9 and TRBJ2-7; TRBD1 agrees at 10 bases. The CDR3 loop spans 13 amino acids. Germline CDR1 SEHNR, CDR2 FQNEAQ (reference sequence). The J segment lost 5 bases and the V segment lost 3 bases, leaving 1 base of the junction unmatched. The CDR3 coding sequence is TGTGCCAGCAGCTTCGGACAGGGGGACGAGCAGTACTTC. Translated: CASSFGQGDEQYF.